This TCR beta chain is drawn from a study of cytomegalovirus exposure and HLA in healthy donors. Whole-study findings and limits: In vitro testing confirmed a few CMV-associated chains as specific for CMV antigens. Published work reported that the classifier diagnosed cytomegalovirus status with high specificity and sensitivity. The authors listed 150 to 200 TCR beta chains as cytomegalovirus-associated.

Measured with immunoSEQ multiplex PCR; TCRdb has only the in-frame clones, and not every one. In the table there are a few hundred thousand clones, 65% to 90% of which are singletons. V shed 9 bases and J shed 0 bases, with 11 bases lying between them. Looked up from germline, CDR1 is MNHNY and CDR2 is SVGAGI (reference sequence). CDR3 length: 13 amino acids. The donors were in the 120-subject validation cohort, distinct from the approximately 700-subject first cohort. Turning to this clone: Antigen: not known.

Sequenced sample: PBMCs. This rearrangement joins TRBV6-6 to TRBJ1-2; TRBD1 might be the D (6 bases). The receptor's source is a woman younger than 35 in good health and CMV-seronegative. CDR3 bases: TGTGCCAGTCAGGGGTACTCTAACTATGGCTACACCTTC. The encoded protein is CASQGYSNYGYTF.